Each of the 8 T cell receptor beta chains below was sequenced from the same sample in a study of T cell responses to AZD1222 COVID-19 vaccine. The protocol was immunoSEQ multiplex PCR, while the TCRdb copy is restricted to in-frame clones and leaves out a portion. Here the sample spans more than 150,000 clones, 92% being singletons. The material sequenced was peripheral blood, taken 28 days after the second AZD1222 dose. These receptors all stem from an adult who received the AZD1222 COVID-19 vaccine.

The chain employs TRBV7-8 and TRBJ2-1; tentatively, D is TRBD2 (6 bases). Per the germline V gene, CDR1 is SGHVS and CDR2 is FQNEAQ. With 2 bases removed from V and 2 bases from J, the gap between germline ends came to 16 bases. The CDR3 has 17 amino acids. CDR3 DNA sequence: TGTGCCAGCAGCTTAAGAAGATCTGGAGGGCCCTACAATGAGCAGTTCTTC. The encoded protein is CASSLRRSGGPYNEQFF.

The chain carries TRBV6-5 and TRBJ2-7; 7 nucleotides match TRBD2. Germline values: CDR1 MNHEY, CDR2 SVGAGI. V lost 6 bases to trimming and J lost 7 bases; unmatched junction nucleotides: 3. The CDR3 consists of 11 residues. CDR3: CASSLGGEQYF. CDR3 nucleotide sequence: TGTGCCAGCAGCCTGGGGGGGGAGCAGTACTTC.

The CDR3 DNA sequence: TGCGCCAGCAGCCAAGAAGGGGGGGGGATGAACACTGAAGCTTTCTTT. Protein sequence: CASSQEGGGMNTEAFF. The chain combines TRBV4-1 with TRBJ1-1; tentative D call: TRBD1 (6 bases). Germline CDR1 reads MGHRA; CDR2 reads YSYEKL. The CDR3 loop spans 16 amino acids. V lost 0 bases and J lost 0, with 11 bases in between.

V usage is TRBV10-1 and J usage is TRBJ1-2; D remains ambiguous. Trimming stripped 0 bases from V and 8 bases from J, with 16 bases between. Germline V gene lookup returns CDR1 WNHNN and CDR2 SYGVQD (reference sequence). The CDR3 consists of 15 residues. CDR3 sequence: CASSESRTGRWGYTF. The DNA for the CDR3 is TGCGCCAGCAGTGAGTCTCGGACGGGGAGATGGGGCTACACCTTC.

The V and J genes are TRBV4-1 and TRBJ1-2, with a weak D call TRBD1 (5 bases). Germline assignment: CDR1 MGHRA and CDR2 YSYEKL. The CDR3 runs 15 residues. V lost 4 bases to trimming and J lost 12 bases, with 24 bases between them. The CDR3 DNA sequence: TGCGCCAGCAGCCCAGGCCCGGGAGGGGACGAATTAAACACCTTC. Encoded protein: CASSPGPGGDELNTF.

The chain combines TRBV2 with TRBJ2-7; D perhaps matches TRBD1 (6 bases). Trimming shortened V by 7 bases and J by 0 bases, and 19 bases separated the two germline ends. Germline CDR1 is SNHLY and CDR2 is FYNNEI. The CDR3 runs 16 residues. The chain's CDR3 is CASNLKGGFDSYEQYF. As DNA, the CDR3 is TGTGCCAGCAACCTAAAAGGGGGTTTCGACTCCTACGAGCAGTACTTC.

The gene calls are TRBV20-1 and TRBJ2-3, with TRBD2 matching 12 bases. Trimming removed 3 bases from V and 7 bases from J; junction bases left unmatched: 8. The CDR3 runs to 15 residues. The V gene's germline CDR1 is DFQATT and CDR2 SNEGSKA (reference sequence). CDR3 in amino acids: CSASGVLAGGHTQYF. DNA of the CDR3: TGCAGTGCTAGTGGGGTACTAGCGGGGGGTCATACGCAGTATTTT.

V gene TRBV28 combines with J gene TRBJ2-5; D might be TRBD1 (6 bases). The CDR3 has 18 residues. Germline V gene sequence: CDR1 MDHEN, CDR2 SYDVKM. V was trimmed by 3 bases and J by 2 bases, leaving 22 bases between them. The CDR3 region is CASSFPPGAHPDQETQYF. The DNA of the CDR3 is TGTGCCAGCAGTTTCCCCCCAGGGGCCCACCCCGATCAAGAGACCCAGTACTTC.